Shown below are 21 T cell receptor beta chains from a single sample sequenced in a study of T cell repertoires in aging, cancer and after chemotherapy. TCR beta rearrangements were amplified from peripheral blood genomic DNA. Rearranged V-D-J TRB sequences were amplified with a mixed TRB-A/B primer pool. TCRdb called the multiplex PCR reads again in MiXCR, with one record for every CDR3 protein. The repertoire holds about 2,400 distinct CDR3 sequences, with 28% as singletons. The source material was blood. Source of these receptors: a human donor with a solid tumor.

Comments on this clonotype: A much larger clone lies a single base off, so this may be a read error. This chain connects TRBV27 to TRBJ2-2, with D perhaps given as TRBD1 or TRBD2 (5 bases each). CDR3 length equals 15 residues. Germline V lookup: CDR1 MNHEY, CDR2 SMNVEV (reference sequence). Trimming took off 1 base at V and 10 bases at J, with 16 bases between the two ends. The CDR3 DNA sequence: TGTGCCAGCAGTTTATTAGGGACGAACGCCGAGGAGCTGTTTTTT. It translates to CASSLLGTNAEELFF.

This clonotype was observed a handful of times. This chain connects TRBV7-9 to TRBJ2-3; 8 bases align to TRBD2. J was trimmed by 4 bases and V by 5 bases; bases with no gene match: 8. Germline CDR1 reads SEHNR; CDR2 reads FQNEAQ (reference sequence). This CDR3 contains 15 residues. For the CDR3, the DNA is TGTGCCAGCAGCCCCACCCAGCGGGAGCCAGATACGCAGTATTTT. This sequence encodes CASSPTQREPDTQYF.

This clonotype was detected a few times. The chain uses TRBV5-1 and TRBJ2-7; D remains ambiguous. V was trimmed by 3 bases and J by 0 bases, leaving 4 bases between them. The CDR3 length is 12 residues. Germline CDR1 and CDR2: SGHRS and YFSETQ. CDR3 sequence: CASSSSSYEQYF. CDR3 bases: TGCGCCAGCAGCTCAAGCTCCTACGAGCAGTACTTC.

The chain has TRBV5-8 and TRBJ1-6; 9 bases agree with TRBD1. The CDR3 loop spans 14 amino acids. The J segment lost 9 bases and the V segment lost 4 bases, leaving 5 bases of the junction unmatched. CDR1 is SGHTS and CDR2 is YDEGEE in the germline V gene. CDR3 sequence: CASSRTGEGSPLHF. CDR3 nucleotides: TGTGCCAGCAGCCGGACAGGGGAAGGTTCACCCCTCCACTTT.

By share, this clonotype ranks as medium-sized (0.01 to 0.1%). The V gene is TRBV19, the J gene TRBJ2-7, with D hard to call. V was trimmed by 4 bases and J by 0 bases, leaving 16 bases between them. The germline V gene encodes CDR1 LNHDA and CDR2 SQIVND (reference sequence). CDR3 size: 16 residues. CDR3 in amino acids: CASSRERGVSSYEQYF. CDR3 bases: TGTGCCAGTAGTAGAGAGCGAGGTGTGAGCTCCTACGAGCAGTACTTC.

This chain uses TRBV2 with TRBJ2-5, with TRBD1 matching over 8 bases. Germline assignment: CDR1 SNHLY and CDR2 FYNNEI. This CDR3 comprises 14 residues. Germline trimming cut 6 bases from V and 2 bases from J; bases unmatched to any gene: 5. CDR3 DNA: TGTGCCAGCAGCTCCCAGGGGGCTCAAGAGACCCAGTACTTC. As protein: CASSSQGAQETQYF.

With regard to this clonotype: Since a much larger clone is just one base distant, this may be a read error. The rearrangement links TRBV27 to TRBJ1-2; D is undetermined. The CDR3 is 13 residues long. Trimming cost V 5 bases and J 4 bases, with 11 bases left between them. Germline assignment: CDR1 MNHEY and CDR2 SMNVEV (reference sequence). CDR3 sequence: CASSPARSYGYTF. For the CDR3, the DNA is TGTGCCAGCAGTCCTGCAAGGAGCTATGGCTACACCTTC.

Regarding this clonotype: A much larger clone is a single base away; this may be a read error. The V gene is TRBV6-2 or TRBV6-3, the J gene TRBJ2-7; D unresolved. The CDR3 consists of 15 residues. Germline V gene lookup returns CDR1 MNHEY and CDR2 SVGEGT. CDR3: CASSYSIEGYYKQYF. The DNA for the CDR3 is TGTGCCAGCAGTTACAGCATAGAAGGCTACTACAAGCAGTACTTC.

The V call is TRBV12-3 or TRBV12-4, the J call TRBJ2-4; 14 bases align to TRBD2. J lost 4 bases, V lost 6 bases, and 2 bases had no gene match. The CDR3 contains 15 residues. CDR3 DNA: TGTGCCAGCAGGGGACTAGCGGGGGCAAAAAACATTCAGTACTTC. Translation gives CASRGLAGAKNIQYF.

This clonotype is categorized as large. CDR3 in DNA: TGTGCCAGCTGCCCAAGGGCGGCCCACCACGAGCAGTACTTC. This translates into CASCPRAAHHEQYF. The J gene is TRBJ2-7, the V gene TRBV6-6; D is uncertain. This CDR3 is 14 amino acids long. V gave up 8 bases and J gave up 5 bases, with 19 bases separating them. Germline values: CDR1 MNHNY, CDR2 SVGAGI (reference sequence).

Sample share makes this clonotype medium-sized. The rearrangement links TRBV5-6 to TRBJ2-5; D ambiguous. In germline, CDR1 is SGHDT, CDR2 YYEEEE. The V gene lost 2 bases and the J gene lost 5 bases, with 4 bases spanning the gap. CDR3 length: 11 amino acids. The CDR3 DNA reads TGTGCCAGCAGCTTCTTTGAGACCCAGTACTTC. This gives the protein CASSFFETQYF.

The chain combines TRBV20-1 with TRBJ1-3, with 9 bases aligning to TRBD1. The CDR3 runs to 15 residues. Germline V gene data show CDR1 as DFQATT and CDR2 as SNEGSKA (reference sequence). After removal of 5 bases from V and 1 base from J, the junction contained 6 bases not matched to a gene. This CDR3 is CSAGTGKVSGNTIYF. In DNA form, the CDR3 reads TGCAGTGCTGGGACAGGGAAGGTATCTGGAAACACCATATATTTT.

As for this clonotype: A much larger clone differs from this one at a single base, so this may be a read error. This CDR3 is CASIPPSGRANKQFF. The CDR3 nucleotides read TGTGCCAGCATCCCCCCTAGCGGGAGGGCTAATAAGCAGTTCTTC. The rearrangement uses TRBV6-1 and TRBJ2-1; 12 bases are a match to TRBD2. There are 15 residues in the CDR3. Germline assignment: CDR1 MNHNS and CDR2 SASEGT. V shed 7 bases and J 11 bases; nucleotides not matched to a gene: 12.

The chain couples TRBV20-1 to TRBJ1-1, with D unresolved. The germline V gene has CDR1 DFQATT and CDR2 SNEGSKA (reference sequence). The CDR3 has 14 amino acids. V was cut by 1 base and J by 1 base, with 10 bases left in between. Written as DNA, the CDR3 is TGCAGTGCTAGAGCTGGGGTATGGAACACTGAAGCTTTCTTT. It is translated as CSARAGVWNTEAFF.

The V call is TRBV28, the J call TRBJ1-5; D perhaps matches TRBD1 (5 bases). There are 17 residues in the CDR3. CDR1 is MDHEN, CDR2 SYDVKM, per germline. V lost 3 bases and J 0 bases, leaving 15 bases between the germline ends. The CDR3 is CASSLTGRGYSNQPQHF. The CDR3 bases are TGTGCCAGCAGTTTGACCGGGCGGGGCTATAGCAATCAGCCCCAGCATTTT.

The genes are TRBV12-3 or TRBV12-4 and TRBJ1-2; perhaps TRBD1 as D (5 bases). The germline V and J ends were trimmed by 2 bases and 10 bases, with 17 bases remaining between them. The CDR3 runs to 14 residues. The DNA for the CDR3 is TGTGCCAGCAGTTTACAGGGAATTAACTATAACTACACCTTC. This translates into CASSLQGINYNYTF.

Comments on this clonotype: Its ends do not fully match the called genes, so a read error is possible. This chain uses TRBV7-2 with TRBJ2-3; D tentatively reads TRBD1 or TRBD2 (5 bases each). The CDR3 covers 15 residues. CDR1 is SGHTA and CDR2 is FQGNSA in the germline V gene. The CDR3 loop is CASSLTLGRADTKYF. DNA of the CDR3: TGTGCCAGCAGCTTAACCCTGGGGCGGGCAGATACGAAGTATTTT.

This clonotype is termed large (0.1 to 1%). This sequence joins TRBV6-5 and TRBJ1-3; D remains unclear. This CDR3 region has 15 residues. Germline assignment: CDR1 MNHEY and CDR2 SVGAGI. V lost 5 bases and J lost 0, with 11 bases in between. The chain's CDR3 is CASSQQTRSGNTIYF. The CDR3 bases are TGTGCCAGCAGTCAACAGACGCGCTCTGGAAACACCATATATTTT.

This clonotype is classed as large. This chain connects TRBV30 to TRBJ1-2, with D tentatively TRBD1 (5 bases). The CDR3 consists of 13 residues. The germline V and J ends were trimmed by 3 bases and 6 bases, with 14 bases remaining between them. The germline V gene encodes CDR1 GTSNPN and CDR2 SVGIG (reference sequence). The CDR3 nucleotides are TGTGCCTGGAGGTATAGGGGTTGGGATGGCTACACCTTC. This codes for CAWRYRGWDGYTF.

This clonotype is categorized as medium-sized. CDR3 DNA sequence: TGTGCCAGCAGTGGTGGGACTAGCGGGAGGGCCTCCTACAATGAGCAGTTCTTC. It is translated as CASSGGTSGRASYNEQFF. This chain connects TRBV6-1 to TRBJ2-1; 16 bases are shared with TRBD2. This CDR3 region has 18 residues. V trimming: 4 bases; J trimming: 0 bases; junction bases outside the gene matches: 3. The V gene's germline CDR1 is MNHNS and CDR2 SASEGT.

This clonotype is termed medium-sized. CDR3: CATKVGGPYSNQPQHF. CDR3 in DNA: TGTGCCACCAAGGTGGGGGGGCCTTATAGCAATCAGCCCCAGCATTTT. The chain is built from TRBV6-1 and TRBJ1-5; tentative D call: TRBD1 (6 bases). The V end lost 10 bases, the J end lost 0 bases, and 19 bases lay between the germline ends. The V gene's germline CDR1 is MNHNS and CDR2 SASEGT. The CDR3 totals 16 residues.